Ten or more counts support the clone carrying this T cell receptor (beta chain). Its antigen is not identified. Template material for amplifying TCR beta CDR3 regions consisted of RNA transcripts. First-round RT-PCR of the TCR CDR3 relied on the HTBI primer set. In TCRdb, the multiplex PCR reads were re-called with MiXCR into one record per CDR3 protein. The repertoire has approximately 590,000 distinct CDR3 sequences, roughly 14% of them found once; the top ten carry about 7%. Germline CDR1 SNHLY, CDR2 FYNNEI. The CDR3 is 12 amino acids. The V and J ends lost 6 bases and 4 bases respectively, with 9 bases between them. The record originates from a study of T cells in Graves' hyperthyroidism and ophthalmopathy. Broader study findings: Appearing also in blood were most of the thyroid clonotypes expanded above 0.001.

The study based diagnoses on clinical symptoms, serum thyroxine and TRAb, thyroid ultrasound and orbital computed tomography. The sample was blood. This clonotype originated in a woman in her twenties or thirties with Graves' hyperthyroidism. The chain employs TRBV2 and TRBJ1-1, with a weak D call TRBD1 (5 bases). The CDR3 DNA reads TGTGCCAGCAGGATGGGGGGCACTGAAGCTTTCTTT. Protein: CASRMGGTEAFF.